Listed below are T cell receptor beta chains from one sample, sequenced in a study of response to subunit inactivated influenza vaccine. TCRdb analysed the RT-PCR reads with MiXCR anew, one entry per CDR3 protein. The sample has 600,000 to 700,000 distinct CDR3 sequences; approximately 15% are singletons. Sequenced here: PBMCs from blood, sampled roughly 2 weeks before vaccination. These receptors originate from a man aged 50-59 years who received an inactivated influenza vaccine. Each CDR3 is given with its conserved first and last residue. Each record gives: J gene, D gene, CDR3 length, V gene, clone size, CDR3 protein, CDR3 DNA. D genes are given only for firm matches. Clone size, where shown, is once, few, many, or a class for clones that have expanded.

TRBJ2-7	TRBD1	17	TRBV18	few	CASSPSKGGFSSYEQYF	TGTGCCAGCTCGCCATCGAAAGGGGGCTTTAGCTCCTACGAGCAGTACTTC
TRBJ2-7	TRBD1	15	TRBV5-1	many	CASSRDTTTGREQYF	TGCGCCAGCAGCCGAGACACCACGACAGGGCGCGAGCAGTACTTC
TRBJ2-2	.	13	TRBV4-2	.	CASSRSVFGELFF	TGTGCCAGCAGCAGATCCGTCTTCGGGGAGCTGTTTTTT
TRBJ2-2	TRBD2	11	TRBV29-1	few	CSARETGELFF	TGCAGTGCGCGGGAGACCGGGGAGCTGTTTTTT
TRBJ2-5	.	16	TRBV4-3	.	CASSQDAGPPQETQYF	TGCGCCAGCAGCCAAGATGCTGGCCCTCCCCAAGAGACCCAGTACTTC
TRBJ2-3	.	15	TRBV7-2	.	CASSLSSPRTDTQYF	TGTGCCAGCAGCTTAAGTAGCCCCCGCACAGATACGCAGTATTTT
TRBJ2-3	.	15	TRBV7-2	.	CASSETGTYTDTQYF	TGTGCCAGCAGCGAGACCGGGACTTACACAGATACGCAGTATTTT
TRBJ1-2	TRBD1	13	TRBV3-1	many	CASSQGTGFGYTF	TGTGCCAGCAGCCAGGGGACAGGGTTTGGCTACACCTTC
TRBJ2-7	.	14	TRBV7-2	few	CASSPFSRVDEQYF	TGTGCCAGCAGCCCCTTTAGCAGGGTGGACGAGCAGTACTTC
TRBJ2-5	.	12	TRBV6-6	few	CASSYAAETQYF	TGTGCCAGCAGTTACGCAGCGGAGACCCAGTACTTC
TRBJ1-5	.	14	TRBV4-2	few	CASSQVQRNQPQHF	TGTGCCAGCAGCCAAGTACAGAGAAATCAGCCCCAGCATTTT
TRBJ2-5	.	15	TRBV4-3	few	CASSQTPGPKETQYF	TGCGCCAGCAGCCAAACCCCCGGCCCGAAAGAGACCCAGTACTTC
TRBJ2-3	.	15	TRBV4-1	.	CASSQQGVPTDTQYF	TGCGCCAGCAGCCAGCAGGGAGTCCCCACAGATACGCAGTATTTT
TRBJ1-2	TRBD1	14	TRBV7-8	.	CASSLGQGVYGYTF	TGTGCCAGCAGCTTGGGACAGGGAGTCTATGGCTACACCTTC
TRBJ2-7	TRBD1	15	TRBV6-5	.	CASSYAPGQPYEQYF	TGTGCCAGCAGTTACGCCCCGGGACAGCCCTACGAGCAGTACTTC
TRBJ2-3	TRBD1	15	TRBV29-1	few	CSATGAGTRTDTQYF	TGCAGCGCCACAGGGGCAGGGACACGCACAGATACGCAGTATTTT
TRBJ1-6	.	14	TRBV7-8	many	CASSLRMGNSPLHF	TGTGCCAGCAGCTTACGGATGGGAAATTCACCCCTCCACTTT
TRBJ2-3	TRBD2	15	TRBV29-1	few	CSVGGLADHTDTQYF	TGCAGCGTTGGGGGACTAGCGGACCACACAGATACGCAGTATTTT
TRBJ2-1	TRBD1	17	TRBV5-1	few	CASSTRTGTGRINEQFF	TGCGCCAGCAGCACAAGGACCGGGACAGGGCGGATCAATGAGCAGTTCTTC
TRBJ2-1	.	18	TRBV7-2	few	CASSLVRDDRLWLNEQFF	TGTGCCAGCAGCTTAGTGCGGGATGATCGTCTATGGCTCAATGAGCAGTTCTTC
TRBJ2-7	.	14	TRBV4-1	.	CASSQEAQSYEQYF	TGCGCCAGCAGCCAAGAGGCACAGTCCTACGAGCAGTACTTC
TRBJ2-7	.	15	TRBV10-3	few	CATRKGTATFVEQYF	TGTGCCACCCGCAAGGGGACGGCGACTTTCGTCGAGCAGTACTTC
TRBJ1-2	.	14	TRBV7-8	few	CASSLHQANYGYTF	TGTGCCAGCAGCTTGCACCAAGCTAACTATGGCTACACCTTC
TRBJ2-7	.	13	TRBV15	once	CATSRDRNYEQYF	TGTGCCACCAGCAGGGACAGAAACTACGAGCAGTACTTC
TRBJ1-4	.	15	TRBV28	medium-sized	CASSFRSATNEKLFF	TGTGCCAGCAGTTTCAGGTCGGCAACTAATGAAAAACTGTTTTTT
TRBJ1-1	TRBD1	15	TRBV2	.	CASRNMRQGNTEAFF	TGTGCCAGCAGGAACATGAGACAGGGGAACACTGAAGCTTTCTTT
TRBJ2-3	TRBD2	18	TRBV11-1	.	CASSQTSGSRPGTDTQYF	TGTGCCAGCAGTCAGACTAGCGGGAGTCGACCTGGCACAGATACGCAGTATTTT
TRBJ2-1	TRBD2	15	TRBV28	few	CASSLFIAGWNEQFF	TGTGCCAGCAGTTTATTTATAGCGGGATGGAATGAGCAGTTCTTC
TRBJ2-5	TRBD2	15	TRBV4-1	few	CASSQTSGGGETQYF	TGCGCCAGCAGCCAAACTAGCGGGGGAGGAGAGACCCAGTACTTC
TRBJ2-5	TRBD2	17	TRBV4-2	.	CASSQTGLAEPQETQYF	TGTGCCAGCAGCCAAACCGGACTAGCGGAGCCGCAAGAGACCCAGTACTTC
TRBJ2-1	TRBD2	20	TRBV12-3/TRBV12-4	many	CASSFISGGARSLAYNEQFF	TGTGCCAGCAGTTTTATTAGCGGGGGGGCAAGGTCCCTCGCCTACAATGAGCAGTTCTTC
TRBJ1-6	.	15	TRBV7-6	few	CASSLDRVANSPLHF	TGTGCCAGCAGCTTAGACAGGGTGGCTAATTCACCCCTCCACTTT
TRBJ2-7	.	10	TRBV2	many	CASSNYEQYF	TGTGCCAGCAGTAACTACGAGCAGTACTTC